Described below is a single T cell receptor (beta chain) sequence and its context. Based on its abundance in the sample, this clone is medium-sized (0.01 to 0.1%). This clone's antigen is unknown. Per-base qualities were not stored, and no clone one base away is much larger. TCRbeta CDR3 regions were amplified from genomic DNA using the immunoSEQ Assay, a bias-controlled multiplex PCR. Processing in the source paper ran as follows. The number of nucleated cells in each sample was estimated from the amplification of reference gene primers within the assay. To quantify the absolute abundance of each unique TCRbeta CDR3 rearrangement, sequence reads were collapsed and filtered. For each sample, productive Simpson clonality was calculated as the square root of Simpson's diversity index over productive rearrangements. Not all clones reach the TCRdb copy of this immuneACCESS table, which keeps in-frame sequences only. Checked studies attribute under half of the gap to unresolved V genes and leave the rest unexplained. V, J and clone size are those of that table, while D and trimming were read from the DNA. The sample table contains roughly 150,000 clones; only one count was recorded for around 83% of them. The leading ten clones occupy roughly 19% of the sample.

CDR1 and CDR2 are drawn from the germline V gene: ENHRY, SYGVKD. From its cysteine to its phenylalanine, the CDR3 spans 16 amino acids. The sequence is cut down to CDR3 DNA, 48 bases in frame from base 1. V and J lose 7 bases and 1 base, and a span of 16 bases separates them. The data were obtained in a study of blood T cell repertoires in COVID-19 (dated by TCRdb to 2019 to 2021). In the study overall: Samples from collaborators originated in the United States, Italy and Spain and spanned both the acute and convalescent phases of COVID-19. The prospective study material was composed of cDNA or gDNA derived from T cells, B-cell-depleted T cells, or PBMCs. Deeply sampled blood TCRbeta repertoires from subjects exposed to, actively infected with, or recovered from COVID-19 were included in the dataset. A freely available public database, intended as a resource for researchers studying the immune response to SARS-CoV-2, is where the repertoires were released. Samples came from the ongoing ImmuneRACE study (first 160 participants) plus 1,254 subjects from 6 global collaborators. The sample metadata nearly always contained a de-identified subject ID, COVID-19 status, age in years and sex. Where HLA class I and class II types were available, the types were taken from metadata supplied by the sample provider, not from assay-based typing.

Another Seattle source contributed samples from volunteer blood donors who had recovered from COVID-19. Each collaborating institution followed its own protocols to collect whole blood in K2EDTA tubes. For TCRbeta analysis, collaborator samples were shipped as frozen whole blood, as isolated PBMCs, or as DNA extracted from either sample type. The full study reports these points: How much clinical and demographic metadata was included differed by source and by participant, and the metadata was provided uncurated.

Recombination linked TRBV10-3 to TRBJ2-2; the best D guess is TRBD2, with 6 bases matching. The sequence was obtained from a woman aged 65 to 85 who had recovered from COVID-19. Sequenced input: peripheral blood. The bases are TGTGCCATCAAGGGCGGGCTAGCGCTGAACACCGGGGAGCTGTTTTTT. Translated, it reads CAIKGGLALNTGELFF.